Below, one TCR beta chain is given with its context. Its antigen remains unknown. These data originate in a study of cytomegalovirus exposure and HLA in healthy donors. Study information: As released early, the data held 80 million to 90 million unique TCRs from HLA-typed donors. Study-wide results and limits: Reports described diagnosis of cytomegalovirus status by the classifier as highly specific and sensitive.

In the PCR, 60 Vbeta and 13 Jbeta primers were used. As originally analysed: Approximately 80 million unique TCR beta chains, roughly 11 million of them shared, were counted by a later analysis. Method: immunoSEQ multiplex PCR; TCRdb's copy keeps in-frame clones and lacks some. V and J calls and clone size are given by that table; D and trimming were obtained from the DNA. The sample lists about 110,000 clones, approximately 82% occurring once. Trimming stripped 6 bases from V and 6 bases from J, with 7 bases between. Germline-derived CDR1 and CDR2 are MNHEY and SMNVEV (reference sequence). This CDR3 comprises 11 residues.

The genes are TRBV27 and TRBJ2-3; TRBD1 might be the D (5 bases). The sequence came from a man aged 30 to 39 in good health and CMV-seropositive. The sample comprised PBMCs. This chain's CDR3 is CASRYRDTQYF. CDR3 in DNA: TGTGCCAGCAGATACAGGGATACGCAGTATTTT.